Given below is one TCR beta chain in context. Its antigen remains undetermined. Base quality data are lacking; no much larger clone is found one base away. This entry belongs to a study of blood T cell repertoires in COVID-19 (dated by TCRdb to 2019 to 2021). General notes on the study: Samples from collaborators originated in the United States, Italy and Spain and spanned both the acute and convalescent phases of COVID-19. The material from the prospective study consisted of cDNA or gDNA derived from T cells, B-cell-depleted T cells, or PBMCs. Subjects who had been exposed to COVID-19, were actively infected with it, or had recovered from it provided the deeply sampled blood TCRbeta repertoires that made up the dataset. The repertoires were released in a freely available public database meant as a resource for research on the immune response to SARS-CoV-2. Samples came from the ongoing ImmuneRACE study (first 160 participants) plus 1,254 subjects from 6 global collaborators. The sample metadata nearly always contained a de-identified subject ID, COVID-19 status, age in years and sex. HLA class I and class II types, where available, came from metadata supplied by the sample provider rather than from assay-based typing. The investigation overall reported the following: Clinical and demographic metadata were provided uncurated, with the amount varying by source and participant.

Enrolling through a virtual design, the prospective study's participants ranged in age from roughly 18 to 100 years and lived across about two dozen United States geographic areas. Cohort assignment in the prospective study relied on participant-reported clinical history from a screening survey and a study questionnaire. For ImmuneRACE Cohort 3, a participant was defined as recovered based on two consecutive negative NP/OP PCR tests, clearance by a healthcare professional, or resolution of symptoms. Mobile phlebotomists in the prospective study collected whole blood, serum and a nasopharyngeal or oropharyngeal swab from every participant. Participants in the prospective study had the option to provide additional blood draws and questionnaires over an approximately 2-month period. Before DNA extraction, blood samples from the prospective study were shipped at room temperature or frozen. The CDR3 covers 13 residues, taking in both the cysteine and the phenylalanine. The sequence is cut down to CDR3 DNA, 39 bases in frame from base 1. The V and J ends are trimmed by 1 base and 4 bases, leaving 5 bases between them. The germline V gene encodes CDR1 LGHNA and CDR2 YNFKEQ.

TCRbeta CDR3 regions were amplified from genomic DNA using the immunoSEQ Assay, a bias-controlled multiplex PCR. As for the original processing: The number of nucleated cells in each sample was estimated from the amplification of reference gene primers within the assay. To quantify the absolute abundance of each unique TCRbeta CDR3 rearrangement, sequence reads were collapsed and filtered. For each sample, productive Simpson clonality was calculated as the square root of Simpson's diversity index across productive rearrangements. Held by TCRdb, this immuneACCESS table contains in-frame sequences only and omits some clones. Under half of the omission traces to an unresolved V gene where checked; the cause of the rest is unknown. The V and J calls and the clone size are those of that table, but D and trimming were determined from the DNA. The sample data list over 150,000 clones, and roughly 80% of these were observed just once. The ten biggest clones cover roughly 3.2% of the sample.

Here the chain combines TRBV4-2 and TRBJ1-5; no confident D gene assignment can be made. Sequencing was done on a sample of PBMCs or T cells enriched from blood (not recorded which). The origin of this receptor is a woman in her 30s who had recovered from COVID-19. Here the CDR3 is given as CASSQGENQPQHF. The nucleotides read TGTGCCAGCAGCCAAGGCGAGAATCAGCCCCAGCATTTT.